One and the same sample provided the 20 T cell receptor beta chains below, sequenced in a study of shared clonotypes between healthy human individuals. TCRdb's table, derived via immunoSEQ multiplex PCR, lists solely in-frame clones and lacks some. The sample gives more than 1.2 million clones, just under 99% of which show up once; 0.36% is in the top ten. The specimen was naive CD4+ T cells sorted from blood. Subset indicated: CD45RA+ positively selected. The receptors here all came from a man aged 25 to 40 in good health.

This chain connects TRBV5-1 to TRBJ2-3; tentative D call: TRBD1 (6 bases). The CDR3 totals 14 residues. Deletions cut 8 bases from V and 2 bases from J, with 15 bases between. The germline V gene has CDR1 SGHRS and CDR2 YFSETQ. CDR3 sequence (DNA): TGCGCCAGTTTGGACAGCCCTTTCACAGATACGCAGTATTTT. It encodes CASLDSPFTDTQYF.

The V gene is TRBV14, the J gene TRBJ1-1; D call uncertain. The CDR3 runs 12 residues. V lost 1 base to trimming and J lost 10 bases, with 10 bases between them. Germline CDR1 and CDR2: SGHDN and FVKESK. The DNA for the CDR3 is TGTGCCAGCAGCCAAGTGGCAGATGCAGCTTTCTTT. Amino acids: CASSQVADAAFF. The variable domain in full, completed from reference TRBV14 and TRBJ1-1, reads EAGVTQFPSHSVIEKGQTVTLRCDPISGHDNLYWYRRVMGKEIKFLLHFVKESKQDESGMPNNRFLAERTGGTYSTLKVQPAELEDSGVYFCASSQVADAAFFGQGTRLTVV.

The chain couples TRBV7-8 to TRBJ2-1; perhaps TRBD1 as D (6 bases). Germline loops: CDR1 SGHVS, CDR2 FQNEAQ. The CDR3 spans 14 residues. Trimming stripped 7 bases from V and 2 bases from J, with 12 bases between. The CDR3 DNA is TGTGCCAGCACCTCGACAGGAACCTACAATGAGCAGTTCTTC. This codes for CASTSTGTYNEQFF.

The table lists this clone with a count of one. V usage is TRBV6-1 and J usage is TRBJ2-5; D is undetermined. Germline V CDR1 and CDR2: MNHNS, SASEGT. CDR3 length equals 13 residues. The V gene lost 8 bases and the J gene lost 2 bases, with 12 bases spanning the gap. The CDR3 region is CASARAPQETQYF. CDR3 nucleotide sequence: TGTGCCAGCGCACGGGCCCCTCAAGAGACCCAGTACTTC.

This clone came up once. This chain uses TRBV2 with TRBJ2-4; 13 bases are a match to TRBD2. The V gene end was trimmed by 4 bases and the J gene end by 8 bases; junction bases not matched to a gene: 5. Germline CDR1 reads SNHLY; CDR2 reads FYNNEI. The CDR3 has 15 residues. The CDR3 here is CASSAGLAGVYIQYF. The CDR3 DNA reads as TGTGCCAGCAGTGCTGGACTAGCGGGAGTTTACATTCAGTACTTC.

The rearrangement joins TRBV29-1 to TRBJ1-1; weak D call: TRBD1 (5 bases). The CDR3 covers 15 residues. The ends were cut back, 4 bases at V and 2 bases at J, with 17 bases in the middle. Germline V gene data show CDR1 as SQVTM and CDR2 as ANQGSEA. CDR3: CSVVPRAGRNTEAFF. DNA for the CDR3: TGCAGCGTTGTACCTAGGGCAGGGAGAAACACTGAAGCTTTCTTT.

CDR3 sequence (DNA): TGTGCCAGCAGTTACTCTTTTGCGGGCACTGAAGCTTTCTTT. This sequence encodes CASSYSFAGTEAFF. The V call is TRBV6-5, the J call TRBJ1-1; D not certain. Per the germline V gene, CDR1 is MNHEY and CDR2 is SVGAGI. Trimming took 0 bases from V and 4 from J, leaving 9 bases between them. The CDR3 has 14 residues.

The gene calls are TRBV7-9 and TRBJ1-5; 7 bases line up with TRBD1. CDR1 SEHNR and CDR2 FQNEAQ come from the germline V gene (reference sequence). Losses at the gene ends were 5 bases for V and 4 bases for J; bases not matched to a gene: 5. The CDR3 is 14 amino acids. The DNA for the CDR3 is TGTGCCAGCAGCCTGACAGGGCTGAATCAGCCCCAGCATTTT. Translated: CASSLTGLNQPQHF.

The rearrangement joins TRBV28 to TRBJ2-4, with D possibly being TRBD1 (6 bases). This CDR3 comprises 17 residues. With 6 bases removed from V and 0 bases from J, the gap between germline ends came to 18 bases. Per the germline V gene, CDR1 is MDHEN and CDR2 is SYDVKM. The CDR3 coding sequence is TGTGCCAGCAGGACAAAACAGGGATTACTAGCCAAAAACATTCAGTACTTC. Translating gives CASRTKQGLLAKNIQYF.

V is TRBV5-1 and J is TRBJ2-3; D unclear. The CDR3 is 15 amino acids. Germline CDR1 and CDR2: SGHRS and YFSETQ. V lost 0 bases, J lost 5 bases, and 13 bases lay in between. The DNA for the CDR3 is TGCGCCAGCAGCTTGGTTCAAGGCTCTGGAGATACGCAGTATTTT. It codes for CASSLVQGSGDTQYF.

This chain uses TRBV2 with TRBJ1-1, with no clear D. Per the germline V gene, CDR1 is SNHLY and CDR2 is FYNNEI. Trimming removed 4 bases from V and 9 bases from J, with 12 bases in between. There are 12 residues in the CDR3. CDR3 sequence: CASSGPQLKAFF. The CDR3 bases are TGTGCCAGCAGTGGACCCCAACTGAAAGCTTTCTTT.

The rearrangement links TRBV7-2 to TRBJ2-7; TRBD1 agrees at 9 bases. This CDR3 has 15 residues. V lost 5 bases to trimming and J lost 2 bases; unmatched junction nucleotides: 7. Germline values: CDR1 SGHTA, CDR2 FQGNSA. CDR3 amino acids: CASSPAGTGTYEQYF. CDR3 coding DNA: TGTGCCAGCAGCCCCGCCGGGACAGGGACCTACGAGCAGTACTTC. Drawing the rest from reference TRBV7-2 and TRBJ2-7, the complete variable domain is GAGVSQSPSNKVTEKGKDVELRCDPISGHTALYWYRQSLGQGLEFLIYFQGNSAPDKSGLPSDRFSAERTGGSVSTLTIQRTQQEDSAVYLCASSPAGTGTYEQYFGPGTRLTVT.

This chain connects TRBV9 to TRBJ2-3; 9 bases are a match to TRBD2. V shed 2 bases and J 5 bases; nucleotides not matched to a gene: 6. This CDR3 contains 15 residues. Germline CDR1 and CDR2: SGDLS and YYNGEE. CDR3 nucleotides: TGTGCCAGCAGCGTCAGCGGGAGGCCGGGAGATACGCAGTATTTT. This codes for CASSVSGRPGDTQYF.

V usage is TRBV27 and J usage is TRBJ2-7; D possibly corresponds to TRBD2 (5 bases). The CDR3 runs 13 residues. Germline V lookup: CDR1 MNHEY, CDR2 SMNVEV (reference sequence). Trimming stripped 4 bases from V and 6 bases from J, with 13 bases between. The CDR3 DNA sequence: TGTGCCAGCAGTTCCCACGGGAAGGGCGAGCAGTACTTC. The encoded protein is CASSSHGKGEQYF.

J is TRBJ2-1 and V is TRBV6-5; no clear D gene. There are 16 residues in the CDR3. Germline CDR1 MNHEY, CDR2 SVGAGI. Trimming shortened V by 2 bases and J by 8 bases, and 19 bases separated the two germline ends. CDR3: CASSYNRMTRNDEQFF. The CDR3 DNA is TGTGCCAGCAGTTACAACCGTATGACGCGGAACGATGAGCAGTTCTTC.

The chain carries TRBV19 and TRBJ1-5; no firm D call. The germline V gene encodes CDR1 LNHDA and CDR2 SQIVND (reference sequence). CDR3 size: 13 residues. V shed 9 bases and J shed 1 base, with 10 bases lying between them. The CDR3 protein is CARDRNSNQPQHF. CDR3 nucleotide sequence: TGTGCCAGAGACCGGAACAGCAATCAGCCCCAGCATTTT.

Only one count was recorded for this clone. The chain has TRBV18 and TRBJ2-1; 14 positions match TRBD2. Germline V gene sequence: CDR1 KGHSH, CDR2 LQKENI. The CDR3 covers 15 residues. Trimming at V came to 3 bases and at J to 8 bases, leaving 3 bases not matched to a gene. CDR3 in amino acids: CASSPTSGRGDEQFF. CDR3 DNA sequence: TGTGCCAGCTCACCGACTAGCGGGAGGGGGGATGAGCAGTTCTTC.

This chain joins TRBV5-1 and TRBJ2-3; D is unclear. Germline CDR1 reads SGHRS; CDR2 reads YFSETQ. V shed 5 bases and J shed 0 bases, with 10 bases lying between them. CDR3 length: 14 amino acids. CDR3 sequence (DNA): TGCGCCAGCAGTAGGACCCGAAGCACAGATACGCAGTATTTT. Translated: CASSRTRSTDTQYF.

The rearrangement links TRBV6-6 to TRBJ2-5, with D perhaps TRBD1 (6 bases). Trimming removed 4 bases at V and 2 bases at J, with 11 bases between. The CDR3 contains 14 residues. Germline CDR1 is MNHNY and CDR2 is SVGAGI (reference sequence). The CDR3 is CASSSGTRQETQYF. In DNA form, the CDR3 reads TGTGCCAGCAGTTCCGGGACAAGACAAGAGACCCAGTACTTC.

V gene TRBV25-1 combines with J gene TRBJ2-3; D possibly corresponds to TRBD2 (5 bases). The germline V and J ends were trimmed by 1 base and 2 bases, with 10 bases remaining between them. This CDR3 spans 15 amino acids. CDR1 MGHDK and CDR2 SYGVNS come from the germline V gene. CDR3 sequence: CASSEFRGYTDTQYF. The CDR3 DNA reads TGTGCCAGCAGTGAATTTCGGGGATACACAGATACGCAGTATTTT.